This T cell receptor (beta chain) comes out of a study of cytomegalovirus exposure and HLA in healthy donors. Study-level results: Immune exposure data for these donors was limited to CMV serostatus. Later analysis suggested links between common viral pathogens and several top significant clusters.

The CDR3 loop spans 15 amino acids. V lost 1 base to trimming and J lost 1 base; unmatched junction nucleotides: 2. Germline CDR1 reads SSHAT; CDR2 reads FNYEAQ (reference sequence). This clone turned up a few times. The target antigen is unknown. 13 Jbeta primers and 60 Vbeta primers were used for the PCR. The data were produced by immunoSEQ multiplex PCR, yet TCRdb's version contains in-frame clones alone and is incomplete. The sample carries 95,000 to 150,000 clones, about 8.6% recorded once. The chain carries TRBV7-7 and TRBJ2-5, with 8 nucleotides matching TRBD1. This clonotype was obtained from a woman in her thirties or forties in good health and CMV-seropositive. Material: PBMCs. The CDR3 loop reads CASSLDGQGQETQYF. The CDR3 DNA reads TGTGCCAGCAGCTTAGACGGACAGGGCCAAGAGACCCAGTACTTC.